This T cell receptor beta chain was profiled in a study of breast tumors, draining lymph nodes, adjacent tissues. TCRdb analysed the multiplex PCR reads with MiXCR anew, one entry per CDR3 protein. The data show under 350,000 distinct CDR3 sequences, under 35% seen once. Remarks on this clonotype: What it binds is not known. A junction boundary mismatches the germline segment, possibly from a read error.

Germline V gene data show CDR1 as SGHDT and CDR2 as YYEEEE. CDR3 length equals 15 residues. Axillary draining lymph nodes of breast cancer patients supplied the node samples. Study-level results: Compared with basal-like, luminal-like tumors shared significantly more repertoire with nontumor tissue.

Sequencing input: axillary lymph node tissue. The receptor was isolated from a female donor with breast cancer. Some clones in this sample may be carry-over from other donors' samples. The gene calls are TRBV5-6 and TRBJ1-1; 8 bases line up with TRBD1. DNA for the CDR3: TGTGCCAGCAGCTCGACAGGGGCGACGAACACTGGAGCTTTCTTT. It encodes CASSSTGATNTGAFF.